Shown below are 28 T cell receptor beta chains from a single sample sequenced in a study of blood T cell repertoires in COVID-19. The protocol was immunoSEQ multiplex PCR, while the TCRdb copy is restricted to in-frame clones and leaves out a portion. The sample lists 250,000 to 300,000 clones, around 90% occurring once. Sequenced input: PBMCs or T cells enriched from blood (not recorded which). The source is a woman aged 25 to 45 who had recovered from COVID-19.

The J gene is TRBJ1-3, the V gene TRBV19; D gene uncertain. Trimming took 5 bases from V and 2 from J, leaving 7 bases between them. Germline-derived CDR1 and CDR2 are LNHDA and SQIVND (reference sequence). This CDR3 is 13 amino acids long. CDR3 amino acids: CASSRQAGNTIYF. The CDR3 DNA follows: TGTGCCAGTAGTCGGCAGGCTGGAAACACCATATATTTT. The full variable domain, completed using reference TRBV19 and TRBJ1-3, is DGGITQSPKYLFRKEGQNVTLSCEQNLNHDAMYWYRQDPGQGLRLIYYSQIVNDFQKGDIAEGYSVSREKKESFPLTVTSAQKNPTAFYLCASSRQAGNTIYFGEGSWLTVV.

The CDR3 DNA reads TGTGCCAGTAGTATGCTAGCGGGAGTGACAGATACGCAGTATTTT. It specifies CASSMLAGVTDTQYF. The rearrangement joins TRBV19 to TRBJ2-3; 10 nucleotides agree with TRBD2. This CDR3 is built from 15 residues. V shed 3 bases, J shed 3 bases, and the junction held 3 bases outside the gene matches. Germline CDR1 LNHDA, CDR2 SQIVND (reference sequence).

The chain links TRBV6-5 to TRBJ1-2, with D possibly being TRBD1 (6 bases). V was shortened by 2 bases and J by 7 bases, with 8 bases between the two germline ends. Per the germline V gene, CDR1 is MNHEY and CDR2 is SVGAGI. The CDR3 runs 12 residues. CDR3 bases: TGTGCCAGCAGTTACGGGGGCGGTGGCTACACCTTC. Its translation is CASSYGGGGYTF.

This chain links TRBV28 with TRBJ2-1; D gene uncertain. Deletions cut 6 bases from V and 9 bases from J, with 15 bases between. CDR1 is MDHEN, CDR2 SYDVKM, per germline. This CDR3 contains 13 residues. CDR3 loop: CASSLDVSGEQFF. DNA of the CDR3: TGTGCCAGCAGCCTTGACGTTTCAGGTGAGCAGTTCTTC.

The V call is TRBV25-1, the J call TRBJ2-5; weak D call: TRBD1 (6 bases). Germline lookup yields CDR1 MGHDK and CDR2 SYGVNS. Trimming pared 7 bases from V and 5 bases from J, leaving 14 bases between. The CDR3 covers 13 residues. CDR3 sequence: CASTPRGPETQYF. The CDR3, as DNA: TGTGCCAGCACCCCCAGGGGTCCCGAGACCCAGTACTTC.

This clone appeared a single time. The gene calls are TRBV6-5 and TRBJ2-1; possible D gene TRBD2, 6 bases. The germline V and J ends were trimmed by 2 bases and 8 bases, with 19 bases remaining between them. The CDR3 extends over 16 amino acids. Germline V gene sequence: CDR1 MNHEY, CDR2 SVGAGI. In DNA, the CDR3 is TGTGCCAGCAGTTACAGGGACTTACGTAAAGGCGATGAGCAGTTCTTC. Translated, it gives CASSYRDLRKGDEQFF.

The chain combines TRBV7-9 with TRBJ2-3, with a possible D match to TRBD1 (5 bases). The ends were cut back, 6 bases at V and 0 bases at J, with 10 bases in the middle. Germline loops: CDR1 SEHNR, CDR2 FQNEAQ (reference sequence). This CDR3 has 14 amino acids. The DNA for the CDR3 is TGTGCCAGCAGTTCAGGGTTTAGCACAGATACGCAGTATTTT. Amino acid sequence: CASSSGFSTDTQYF.

Written as DNA, the CDR3 is TGTGCCAGCAGCTCACTCTCCGCTCCGCTGAACACTGAAGCTTTCTTT. It codes for CASSSLSAPLNTEAFF. The chain carries TRBV7-8 and TRBJ1-1; D is undetermined. Germline values: CDR1 SGHVS, CDR2 FQNEAQ. The length of the CDR3 is 16 residues. V was clipped by 4 bases and J by 0 bases, with 15 bases between them. Full variable domain (missing parts from reference TRBV7-8 and TRBJ1-1): GAGVSQSPRYKVAKRGQDVALRCDPISGHVSLFWYQQALGQGPEFLTYFQNEAQLDKSGLPSDRFFAERPEGSVSTLKIQRTQQEDSAVYLCASSSLSAPLNTEAFFGQGTRLTVV.

The chain combines TRBV28 with TRBJ2-6; TRBD1 aligns across 9 bases. The CDR3 is made up of 19 amino acids. Germline CDR1 MDHEN, CDR2 SYDVKM. After removal of 4 bases from V and 3 bases from J, the junction contained 13 bases not matched to a gene. CDR3: CASSSEGQGKIVGANVLTF. The CDR3 DNA reads TGTGCCAGCAGTTCGGAAGGACAGGGGAAGATCGTTGGGGCCAACGTCCTGACTTTC.

This clone was picked up a small number of times. The chain links TRBV5-1 to TRBJ1-6, with TRBD1 as a possible D gene (6 bases). Germline V gives CDR1 SGHRS, CDR2 YFSETQ. Trimming took 5 bases from V and 5 from J, leaving 11 bases between them. The CDR3 contains 14 residues. CDR3 in DNA: TGCGCCAGCAGACCTACAGGGAATAATTCACCCCTCCACTTT. Protein sequence: CASRPTGNNSPLHF.

CDR3 DNA: TGTGCCAGTAGTATCGGGGGATATGGAAACACCATATATTTT. Encoded protein: CASSIGGYGNTIYF. The chain is built from TRBV19 and TRBJ1-3; weak D call: TRBD1 (5 bases). Trimming took off 3 bases at V and 3 bases at J, with 9 bases between the two ends. This CDR3 has 14 residues. Germline CDR1 LNHDA, CDR2 SQIVND (reference sequence).

This rearrangement joins TRBV5-1 to TRBJ1-1; TRBD1 agrees at 9 bases. The CDR3 runs to 13 residues. Trimming cost V 4 bases and J 7 bases; bases outside gene matches: 5. Germline V gene lookup returns CDR1 SGHRS and CDR2 YFSETQ. CDR3 bases: TGCGCCAGCAGCATGGACAGGGGTTATGAAGCTTTCTTT. As protein: CASSMDRGYEAFF.

On this clone itself: This CDR3 is also generated by other DNA sequences in the sample. The chain has TRBV28 and TRBJ1-2; D is uncertain. The CDR3 contains 11 residues. Trimming took off 5 bases at V and 5 bases at J, with 6 bases between the two ends. CDR1 and CDR2 from the germline V gene are MDHEN and SYDVKM. DNA for the CDR3: TGTGCCAGCAGTACAGAGTATGGCTACACCTTC. The encoded protein is CASSTEYGYTF.

This chain joins TRBV19 and TRBJ2-2; no reliable D call. V lost 2 bases and J 6 bases, leaving 7 bases between the germline ends. Per the germline V gene, CDR1 is LNHDA and CDR2 is SQIVND (reference sequence). The CDR3 totals 13 residues. The CDR3 DNA sequence: TGTGCCAGTAGTATATCGACTTCCGGGGAGCTGTTTTTT. This gives the protein CASSISTSGELFF.

This clone has just one count. The chain employs TRBV5-1 and TRBJ2-7, with a tentative D call TRBD1 (6 bases). The germline CDR1 and CDR2 sequences are SGHRS and YFSETQ. This CDR3 is 11 amino acids long. V lost 5 bases, J lost 6 bases, and 9 bases lay in between. CDR3 in amino acids: CASSQGREQYF. CDR3 in DNA: TGCGCCAGCAGTCAGGGGCGCGAGCAGTACTTC. Complete variable domain (other parts from reference TRBV5-1 and TRBJ2-7): KAGVTQTPRYLIKTRGQQVTLSCSPISGHRSVSWYQQTPGQGLQFLFEYFSETQRNKGNFPGRFSGRQFSNSRSEMNVSTLELGDSALYLCASSQGREQYFGPGTRLTVT.

This clone appeared a single time. This chain joins TRBV7-2 and TRBJ2-3; TRBD2 aligns across 14 bases. CDR3 length equals 16 residues. Per the germline V gene, CDR1 is SGHTA and CDR2 is FQGNSA. Trimming cost V 5 bases and J 4 bases; bases outside gene matches: 5. In DNA form, the CDR3 reads TGTGCCAGCAGCCCGGGACTAGCGGGAGTGGCAGATACGCAGTATTTT. Translated: CASSPGLAGVADTQYF.

This chain uses TRBV6-6 with TRBJ2-3, with 11 bases matching TRBD2. CDR3 length equals 17 residues. V shed 5 bases and J 1 base; nucleotides not matched to a gene: 8. Looked up from germline, CDR1 is MNHNY and CDR2 is SVGAGI (reference sequence). In DNA, the CDR3 is TGTGCCAGCAGTCATCTAGCGGGAGGAGTTGGCACAGATACGCAGTATTTT. Its protein product is CASSHLAGGVGTDTQYF.

CDR3 amino acids: CASSLGGGSEQYF. CDR3 coding DNA: TGTGCCAGCAGCTTGGGGGGAGGGAGCGAGCAGTACTTC. This chain links TRBV7-9 with TRBJ2-7, with 7 bases that match TRBD2. The germline V gene has CDR1 SEHNR and CDR2 FQNEAQ (reference sequence). Trimming took 3 bases from V and 6 from J; bases not matched to a gene: 5. This CDR3 has 13 residues.

The V and J genes are TRBV10-3 and TRBJ2-5; 12 bases map to TRBD2. V shed 4 bases and J 5 bases; nucleotides not matched to a gene: 5. The CDR3 totals 15 residues. Germline V gene lookup returns CDR1 ENHRY and CDR2 SYGVKD. The CDR3, as DNA: TGTGCCATCAGTGGACTAGCGGGAGCGACTGAGACCCAGTACTTC. Protein: CAISGLAGATETQYF.

The chain is built from TRBV5-1 and TRBJ2-7; 13 bases line up with TRBD2. V trimming: 3 bases; J trimming: 5 bases; junction bases outside the gene matches: 2. The CDR3 has 14 residues. The germline V gene has CDR1 SGHRS and CDR2 YFSETQ. The CDR3 bases are TGCGCCAGCAGCTGGGGGACTAGCGGGAACGAGCAGTACTTC. Amino acid sequence: CASSWGTSGNEQYF.

The J gene is TRBJ1-3, the V gene TRBV7-9; 8 bases line up with TRBD1. Germline trimming cut 5 bases from V and 3 bases from J; bases unmatched to any gene: 6. The CDR3 covers 15 residues. Germline loops: CDR1 SEHNR, CDR2 FQNEAQ (reference sequence). CDR3 DNA sequence: TGTGCCAGCAGCCGTCAGGGGGCAATTGGAAACACCATATATTTT. It translates to CASSRQGAIGNTIYF.

The chain carries TRBV18 and TRBJ2-3; 12 bases map to TRBD2. Germline CDR1 and CDR2: KGHSH and LQKENI. With V trimmed by 1 base and J by 6 bases, 8 bases remained unmatched. The CDR3 spans 17 residues. CDR3 residues: CASSPRRLAGAEDTQYF. The CDR3 region has the DNA TGTGCCAGCTCACCACGGAGACTAGCGGGAGCAGAGGATACGCAGTATTTT.

The V call is TRBV29-1, the J call TRBJ2-1; D perhaps matches TRBD2 (5 bases). V lost 4 bases and J lost 6, with 19 bases in between. The CDR3 is 15 amino acids. The germline gives CDR1 SQVTM, CDR2 ANQGSEA. The CDR3 here is CSVGLRRSGFNEQFF. The DNA of the CDR3 is TGCAGCGTTGGCTTGCGGCGGAGCGGATTCAATGAGCAGTTCTTC.

The chain uses TRBV5-1 and TRBJ1-5, with D unresolved. Germline V gives CDR1 SGHRS, CDR2 YFSETQ. V shed 1 base and J shed 6 bases, with 14 bases lying between them. The CDR3 runs to 15 residues. CDR3 nucleotide sequence: TGCGCCAGCAGCTTGTCAGCCCCGGAGGGTCAGCCCCAGCATTTT. Translation: CASSLSAPEGQPQHF.

This clone came up once. The rearrangement joins TRBV30 to TRBJ2-5; perhaps TRBD2 as D (6 bases). This CDR3 contains 12 residues. Germline assignment: CDR1 GTSNPN and CDR2 SVGIG (reference sequence). Trimming removed 2 bases from V and 4 bases from J, with 8 bases in between. CDR3 residues: CAWSWGGETQYF. DNA for the CDR3: TGTGCCTGGAGTTGGGGAGGAGAGACCCAGTACTTC.

V is TRBV10-1 and J is TRBJ2-1, with 8 bases identical to TRBD1. CDR1 and CDR2 from the germline V gene are WNHNN and SYGVQD (reference sequence). V shed 4 bases and J 7 bases; nucleotides not matched to a gene: 9. The CDR3 consists of 15 residues. CDR3 amino acids: CASSGGQGITNEQFF. CDR3 DNA sequence: TGCGCCAGCAGTGGCGGACAGGGAATCACAAATGAGCAGTTCTTC.

V is TRBV5-4 and J is TRBJ2-1; no reliable D call. Looked up from germline, CDR1 is SGHNT and CDR2 is YYREEE (reference sequence). Between the trimmed V and J ends, which lost 1 base and 0 bases, there was a span of 8 bases. The CDR3 consists of 15 residues. The CDR3 DNA reads as TGTGCCAGCAGCTTGAGTCCGAGCTCCTACAATGAGCAGTTCTTC. Its protein is CASSLSPSSYNEQFF.

V gene TRBV7-3 combines with J gene TRBJ2-2; tentative D call: TRBD1 (6 bases). The germline V and J ends were trimmed by 4 bases and 0 bases, with 9 bases remaining between them. The CDR3 is made up of 15 amino acids. Germline CDR1 reads SGHTA; CDR2 reads FQGTGA. CDR3 protein: CASSSGTPNTGELFF. The CDR3 bases are TGTGCCAGCAGCTCGGGGACACCGAACACCGGGGAGCTGTTTTTT.